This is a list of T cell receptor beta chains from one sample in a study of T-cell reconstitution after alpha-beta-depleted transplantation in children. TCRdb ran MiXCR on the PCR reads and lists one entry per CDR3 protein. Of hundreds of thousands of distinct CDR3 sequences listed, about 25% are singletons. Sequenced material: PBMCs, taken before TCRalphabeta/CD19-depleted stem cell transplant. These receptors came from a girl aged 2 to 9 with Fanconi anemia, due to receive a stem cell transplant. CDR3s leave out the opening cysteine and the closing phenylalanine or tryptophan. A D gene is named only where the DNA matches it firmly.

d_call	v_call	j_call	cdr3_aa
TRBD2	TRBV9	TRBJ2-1	ASSVDGLGQF
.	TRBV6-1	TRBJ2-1	ASSGNSLRGNEQF
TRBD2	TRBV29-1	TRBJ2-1	SVGLAGHEQF
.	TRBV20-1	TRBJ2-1	SARDQYNEQF
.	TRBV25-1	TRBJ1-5	ASSESGGVSNQPQH
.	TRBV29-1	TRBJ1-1	SVEALVTGNTEAF
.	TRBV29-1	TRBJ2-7	SVAGRASYEQY
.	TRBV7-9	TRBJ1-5	ASSLEHLDSNQPQH
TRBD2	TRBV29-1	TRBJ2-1	SAPGSGDYNEQF
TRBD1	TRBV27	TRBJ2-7	ASSFTGGSSYEQY